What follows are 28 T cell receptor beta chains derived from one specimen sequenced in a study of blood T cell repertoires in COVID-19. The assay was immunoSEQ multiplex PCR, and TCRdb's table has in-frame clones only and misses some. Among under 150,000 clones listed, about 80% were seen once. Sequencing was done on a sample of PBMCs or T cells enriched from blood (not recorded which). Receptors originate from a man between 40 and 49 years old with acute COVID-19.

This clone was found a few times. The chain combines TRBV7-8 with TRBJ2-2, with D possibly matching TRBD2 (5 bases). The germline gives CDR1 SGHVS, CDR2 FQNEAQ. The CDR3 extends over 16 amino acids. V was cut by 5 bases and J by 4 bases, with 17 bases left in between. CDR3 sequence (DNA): TGTGCCAGCAGCCCGCTCGGGATCGAGAGCACCGGGGAGCTGTTTTTT. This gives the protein CASSPLGIESTGELFF. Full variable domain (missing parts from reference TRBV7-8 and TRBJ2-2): GAGVSQSPRYKVAKRGQDVALRCDPISGHVSLFWYQQALGQGPEFLTYFQNEAQLDKSGLPSDRFFAERPEGSVSTLKIQRTQQEDSAVYLCASSPLGIESTGELFFGEGSRLTVL.

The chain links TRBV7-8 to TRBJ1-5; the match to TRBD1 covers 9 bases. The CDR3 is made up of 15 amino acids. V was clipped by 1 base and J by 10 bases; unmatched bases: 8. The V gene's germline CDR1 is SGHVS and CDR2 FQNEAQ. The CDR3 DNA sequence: TGTGCCAGCAGCTTAGAGGGGACAGGGAATATTCCCCAGCATTTT. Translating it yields CASSLEGTGNIPQHF.

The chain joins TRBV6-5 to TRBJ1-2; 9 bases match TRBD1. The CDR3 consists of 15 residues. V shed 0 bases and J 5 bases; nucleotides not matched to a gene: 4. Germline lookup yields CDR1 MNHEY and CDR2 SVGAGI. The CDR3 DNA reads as TGTGCCAGCAGTTACTCATCCGGGACAGGGTATGGCTACACCTTC. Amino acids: CASSYSSGTGYGYTF.

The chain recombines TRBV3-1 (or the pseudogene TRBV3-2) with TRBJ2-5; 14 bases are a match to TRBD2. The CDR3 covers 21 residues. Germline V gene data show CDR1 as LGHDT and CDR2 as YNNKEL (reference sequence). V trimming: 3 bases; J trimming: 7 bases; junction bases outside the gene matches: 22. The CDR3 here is CASSHPTAGLAGEGRRVTQYF. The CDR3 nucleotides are TGTGCCAGCAGCCACCCTACAGCGGGACTAGCGGGAGAAGGGAGGAGGGTGACCCAGTACTTC.

CDR3 in DNA: TGTGCCAGCAGCTTGGGGGCCGGGACAGCCGAGAACACTGAAGCTTTCTTT. Its translation: CASSLGAGTAENTEAFF. The chain combines TRBV5-4 with TRBJ1-1; 7 nucleotides line up with TRBD1. The germline V gene has CDR1 SGHNT and CDR2 YYREEE (reference sequence). The CDR3 runs 17 residues. V gave up 0 bases and J gave up 1 base; unmatched junction bases: 9.

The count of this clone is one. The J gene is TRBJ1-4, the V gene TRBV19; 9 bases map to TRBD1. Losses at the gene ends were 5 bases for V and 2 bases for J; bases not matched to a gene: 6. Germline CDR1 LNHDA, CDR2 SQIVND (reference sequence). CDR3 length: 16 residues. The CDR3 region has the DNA TGTGCCAGTAGTTTGACAGGGGGATCTACTAATGAAAAACTGTTTTTT. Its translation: CASSLTGGSTNEKLFF.

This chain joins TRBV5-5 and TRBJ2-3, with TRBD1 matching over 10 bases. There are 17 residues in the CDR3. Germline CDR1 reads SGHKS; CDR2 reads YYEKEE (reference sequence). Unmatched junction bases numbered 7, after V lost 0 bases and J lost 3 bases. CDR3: CASSLGQGAGVTDTQYF. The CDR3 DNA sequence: TGTGCCAGCAGCTTGGGACAGGGGGCAGGGGTTACAGATACGCAGTATTTT.

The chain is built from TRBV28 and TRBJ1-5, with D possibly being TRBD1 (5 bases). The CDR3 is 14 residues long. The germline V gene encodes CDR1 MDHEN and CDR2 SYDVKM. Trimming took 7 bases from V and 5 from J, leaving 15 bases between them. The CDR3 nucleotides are TGTGCCAGCAAACCGGGGACTTTCGATCAGCCCCAGCATTTT. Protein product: CASKPGTFDQPQHF.

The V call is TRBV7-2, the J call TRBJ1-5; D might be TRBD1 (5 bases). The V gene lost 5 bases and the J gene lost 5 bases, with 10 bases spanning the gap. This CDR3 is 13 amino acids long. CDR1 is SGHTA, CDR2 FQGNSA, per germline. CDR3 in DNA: TGTGCCAGCAGCCGTGACAGAGATCAGCCCCAGCATTTT. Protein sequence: CASSRDRDQPQHF.

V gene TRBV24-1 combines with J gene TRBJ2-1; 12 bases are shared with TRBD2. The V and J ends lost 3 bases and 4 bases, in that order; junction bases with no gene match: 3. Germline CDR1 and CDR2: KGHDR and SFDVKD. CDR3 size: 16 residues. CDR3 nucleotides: TGTGCCACCAGTGATGCGACTAGCGGGGGTTACAATGAGCAGTTCTTC. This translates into CATSDATSGGYNEQFF.

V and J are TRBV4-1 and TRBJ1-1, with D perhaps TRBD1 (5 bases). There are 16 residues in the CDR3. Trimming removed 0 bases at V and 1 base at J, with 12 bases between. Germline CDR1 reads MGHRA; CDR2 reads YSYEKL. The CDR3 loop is CASSQEDGRENTEAFF. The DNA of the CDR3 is TGCGCCAGCAGCCAAGAAGATGGCAGGGAGAACACTGAAGCTTTCTTT.

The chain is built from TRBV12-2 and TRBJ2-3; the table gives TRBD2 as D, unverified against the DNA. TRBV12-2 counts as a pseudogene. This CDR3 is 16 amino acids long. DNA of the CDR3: TGTGCAAGTCGCAATCCTAGGCGGGATCCATCAGATACGCAGTATTTT. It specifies CASRNPRRDPSDTQYF.

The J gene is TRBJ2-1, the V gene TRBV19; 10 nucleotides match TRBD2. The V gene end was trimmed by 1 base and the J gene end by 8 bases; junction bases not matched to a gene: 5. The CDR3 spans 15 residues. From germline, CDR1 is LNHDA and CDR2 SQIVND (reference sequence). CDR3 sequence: CASSIVASGSYEQFF. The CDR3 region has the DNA TGTGCCAGTAGTATAGTGGCTAGCGGGAGCTATGAGCAGTTCTTC.

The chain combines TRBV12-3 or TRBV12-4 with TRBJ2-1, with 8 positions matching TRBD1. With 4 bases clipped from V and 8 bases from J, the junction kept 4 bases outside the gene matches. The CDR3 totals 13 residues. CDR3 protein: CASSSRGQDEQFF. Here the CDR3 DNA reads TGTGCCAGCAGTTCCAGGGGGCAGGATGAGCAGTTCTTC.

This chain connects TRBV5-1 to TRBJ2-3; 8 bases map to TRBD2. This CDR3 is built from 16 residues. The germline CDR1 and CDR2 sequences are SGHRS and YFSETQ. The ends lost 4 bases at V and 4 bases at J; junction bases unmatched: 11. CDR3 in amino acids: CASSGAAGAWSDTQYF. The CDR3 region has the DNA TGCGCCAGCAGCGGGGCAGCGGGGGCTTGGTCAGATACGCAGTATTTT. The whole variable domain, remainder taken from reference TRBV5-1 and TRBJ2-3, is KAGVTQTPRYLIKTRGQQVTLSCSPISGHRSVSWYQQTPGQGLQFLFEYFSETQRNKGNFPGRFSGRQFSNSRSEMNVSTLELGDSALYLCASSGAAGAWSDTQYFGPGTRLTVL.

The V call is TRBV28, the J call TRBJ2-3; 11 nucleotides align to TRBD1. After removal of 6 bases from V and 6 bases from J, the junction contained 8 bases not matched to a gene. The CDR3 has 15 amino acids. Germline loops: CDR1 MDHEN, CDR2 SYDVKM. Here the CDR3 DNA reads TGTGCCAGCAGAAATGGACAGGGGGCTCAGGATACGCAGTATTTT. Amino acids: CASRNGQGAQDTQYF.

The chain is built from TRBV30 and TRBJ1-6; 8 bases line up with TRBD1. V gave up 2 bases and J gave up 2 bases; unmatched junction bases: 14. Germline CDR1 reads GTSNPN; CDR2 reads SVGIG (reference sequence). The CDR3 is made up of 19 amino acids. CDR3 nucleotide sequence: TGTGCCTGGAGTTCCCAGAGGGGAACAGGGGGAACCTATAATTCACCCCTCCACTTT. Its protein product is CAWSSQRGTGGTYNSPLHF. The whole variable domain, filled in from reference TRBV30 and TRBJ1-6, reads SQTIHQWPATLVQPVGSPLSLECTVEGTSNPNLYWYRQAAGRGLQLLFYSVGIGQISSEVPQNLSASRPQDRQFILSSKKLLLSDSGFYLCAWSSQRGTGGTYNSPLHFGNGTRLTVT.

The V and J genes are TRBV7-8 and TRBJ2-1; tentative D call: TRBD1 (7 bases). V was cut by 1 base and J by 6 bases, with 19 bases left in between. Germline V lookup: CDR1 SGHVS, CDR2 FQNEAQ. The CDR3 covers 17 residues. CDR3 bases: TGTGCCAGCAGCTTAGGGAGGGGGCGGATAAGAGGCAATGAGCAGTTCTTC. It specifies CASSLGRGRIRGNEQFF. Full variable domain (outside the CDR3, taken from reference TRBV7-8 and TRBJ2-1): GAGVSQSPRYKVAKRGQDVALRCDPISGHVSLFWYQQALGQGPEFLTYFQNEAQLDKSGLPSDRFFAERPEGSVSTLKIQRTQQEDSAVYLCASSLGRGRIRGNEQFFGPGTRLTVL.

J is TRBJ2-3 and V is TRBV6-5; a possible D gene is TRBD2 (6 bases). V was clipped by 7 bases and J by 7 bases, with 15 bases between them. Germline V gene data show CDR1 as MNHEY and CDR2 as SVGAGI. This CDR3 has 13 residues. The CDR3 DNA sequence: TGTGCCAGCATGAGGGAGGAGGGGAATACGCAGTATTTT. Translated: CASMREEGNTQYF.

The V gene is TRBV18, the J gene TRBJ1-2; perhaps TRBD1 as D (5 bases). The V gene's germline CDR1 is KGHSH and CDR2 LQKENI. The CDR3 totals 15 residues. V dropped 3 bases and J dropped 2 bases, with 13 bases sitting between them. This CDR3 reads CASSPSTQGNYGYTF. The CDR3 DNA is TGTGCCAGCTCACCCTCAACGCAGGGAAACTATGGCTACACCTTC.

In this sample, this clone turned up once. Written as DNA, the CDR3 is TGTGCCAGCAGCTTAGATTCGGCTAGCGGGTCAGACGAGCAGTACTTC. This gives the protein CASSLDSASGSDEQYF. V is TRBV11-2 and J is TRBJ2-7, with 8 bases that match TRBD2. The CDR3 loop spans 16 amino acids. Germline CDR1 reads SGHAT; CDR2 reads FQNNGV. V lost 0 bases, J lost 5 bases, and 9 bases stayed unmatched.

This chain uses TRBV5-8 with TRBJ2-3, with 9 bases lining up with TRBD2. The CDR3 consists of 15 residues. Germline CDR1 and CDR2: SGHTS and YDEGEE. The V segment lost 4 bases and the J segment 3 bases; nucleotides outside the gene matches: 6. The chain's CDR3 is CASSRGGAETDTQYF. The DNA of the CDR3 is TGTGCCAGCAGCCGCGGGGGGGCGGAAACAGATACGCAGTATTTT.

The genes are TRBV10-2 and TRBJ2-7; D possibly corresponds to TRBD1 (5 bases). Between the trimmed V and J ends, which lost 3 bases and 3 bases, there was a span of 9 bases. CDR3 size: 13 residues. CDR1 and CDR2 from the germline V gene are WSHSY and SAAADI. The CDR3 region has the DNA TGCGCCAGCAGTGACGACAGTCACTACGAGCAGTACTTC. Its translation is CASSDDSHYEQYF.

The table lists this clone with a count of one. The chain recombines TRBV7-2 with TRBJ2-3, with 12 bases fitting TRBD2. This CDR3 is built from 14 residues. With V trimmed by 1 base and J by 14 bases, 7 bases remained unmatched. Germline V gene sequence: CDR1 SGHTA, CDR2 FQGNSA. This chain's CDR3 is CASSLGLAGERRYF. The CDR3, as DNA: TGTGCCAGCAGCTTAGGACTAGCGGGAGAGCGTAGGTATTTT.

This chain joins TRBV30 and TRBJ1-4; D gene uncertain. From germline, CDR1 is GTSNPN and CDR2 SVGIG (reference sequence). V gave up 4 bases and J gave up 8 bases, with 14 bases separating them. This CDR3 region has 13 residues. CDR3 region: CAWMRRPTEKLFF. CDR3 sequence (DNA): TGTGCCTGGATGAGGAGGCCGACGGAAAAACTGTTTTTT.

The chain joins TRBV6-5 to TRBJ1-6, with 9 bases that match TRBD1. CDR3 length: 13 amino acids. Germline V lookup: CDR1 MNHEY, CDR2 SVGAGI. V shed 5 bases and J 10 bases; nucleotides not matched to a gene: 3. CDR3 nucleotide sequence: TGTGCCAGCAGTCCACAGGGGGCGTCACCCCTCCACTTT. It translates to CASSPQGASPLHF.

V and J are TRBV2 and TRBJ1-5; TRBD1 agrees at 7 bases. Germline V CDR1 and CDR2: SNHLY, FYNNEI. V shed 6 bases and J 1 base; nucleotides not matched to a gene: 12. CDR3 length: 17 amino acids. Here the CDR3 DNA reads TGTGCCAGCAGAGAGGGGACAGCTTCAGACAGCAATCAGCCCCAGCATTTT. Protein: CASREGTASDSNQPQHF.

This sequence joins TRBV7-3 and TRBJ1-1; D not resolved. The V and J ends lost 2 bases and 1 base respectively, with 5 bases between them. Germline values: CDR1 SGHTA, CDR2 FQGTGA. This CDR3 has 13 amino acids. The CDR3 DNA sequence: TGTGCCAGCAGCTTACAGGAGAACACTGAAGCTTTCTTT. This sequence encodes CASSLQENTEAFF.